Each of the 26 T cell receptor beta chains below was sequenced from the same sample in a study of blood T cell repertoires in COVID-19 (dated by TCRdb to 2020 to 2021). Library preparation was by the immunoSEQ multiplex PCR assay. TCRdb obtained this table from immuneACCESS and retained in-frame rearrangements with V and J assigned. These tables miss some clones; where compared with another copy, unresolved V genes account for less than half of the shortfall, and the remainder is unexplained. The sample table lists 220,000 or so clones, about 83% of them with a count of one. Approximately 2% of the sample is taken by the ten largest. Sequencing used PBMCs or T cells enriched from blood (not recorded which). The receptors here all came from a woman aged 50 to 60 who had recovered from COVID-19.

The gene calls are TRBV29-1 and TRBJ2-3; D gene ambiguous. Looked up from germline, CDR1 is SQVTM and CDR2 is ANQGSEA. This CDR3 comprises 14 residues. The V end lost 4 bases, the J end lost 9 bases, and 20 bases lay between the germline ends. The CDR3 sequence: CSVVAPEASGTQYF. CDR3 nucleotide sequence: TGCAGCGTTGTGGCCCCCGAGGCGAGTGGAACGCAGTATTTT.

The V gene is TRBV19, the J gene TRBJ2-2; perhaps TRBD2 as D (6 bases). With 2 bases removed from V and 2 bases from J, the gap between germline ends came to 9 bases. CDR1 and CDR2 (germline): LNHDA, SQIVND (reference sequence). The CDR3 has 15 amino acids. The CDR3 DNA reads TGTGCCAGTAGTATACGGGAGAGAAACACCGGGGAGCTGTTTTTT. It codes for CASSIRERNTGELFF.

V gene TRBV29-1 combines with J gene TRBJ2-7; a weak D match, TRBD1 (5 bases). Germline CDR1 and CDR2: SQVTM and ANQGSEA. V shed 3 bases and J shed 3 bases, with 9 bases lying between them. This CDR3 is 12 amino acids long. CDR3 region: CSVERQGYEQYF. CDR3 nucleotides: TGCAGCGTTGAGCGGCAGGGCTACGAGCAGTACTTC.

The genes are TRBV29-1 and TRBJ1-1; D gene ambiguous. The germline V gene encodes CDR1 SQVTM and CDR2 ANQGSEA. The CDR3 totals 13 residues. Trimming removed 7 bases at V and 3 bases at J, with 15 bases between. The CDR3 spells CSALKRQDTEAFF. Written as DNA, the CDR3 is TGCAGCGCCCTTAAAAGACAAGACACTGAAGCTTTCTTT.

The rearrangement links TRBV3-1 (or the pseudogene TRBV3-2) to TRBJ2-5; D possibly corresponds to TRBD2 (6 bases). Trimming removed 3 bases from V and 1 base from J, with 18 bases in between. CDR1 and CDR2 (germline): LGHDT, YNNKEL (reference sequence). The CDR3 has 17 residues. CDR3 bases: TGTGCCAGCAGCCAGGGGGTGACTAGAGTATTCCAAGAGACCCAGTACTTC. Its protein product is CASSQGVTRVFQETQYF.

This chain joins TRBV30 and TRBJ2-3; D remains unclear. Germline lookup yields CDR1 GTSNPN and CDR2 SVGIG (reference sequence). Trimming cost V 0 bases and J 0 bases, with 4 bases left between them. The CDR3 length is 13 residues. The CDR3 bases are TGTGCCTGGAGTGTACTAAGCACAGATACGCAGTATTTT. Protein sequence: CAWSVLSTDTQYF.

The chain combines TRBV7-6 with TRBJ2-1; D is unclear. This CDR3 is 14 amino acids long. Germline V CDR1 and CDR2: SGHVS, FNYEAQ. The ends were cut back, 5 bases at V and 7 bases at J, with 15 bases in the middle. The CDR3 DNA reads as TGTGCCAGCAGCCCGGCCGCGGAGAGGAATGAGCAGTTCTTC. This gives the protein CASSPAAERNEQFF.

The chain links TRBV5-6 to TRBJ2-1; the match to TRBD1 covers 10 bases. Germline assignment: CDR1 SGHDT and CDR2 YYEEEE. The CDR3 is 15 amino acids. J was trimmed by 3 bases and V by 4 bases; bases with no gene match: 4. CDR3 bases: TGTGCCAGCAGCCTGGACAGGGGGATCTACAATGAGCAGTTCTTC. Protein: CASSLDRGIYNEQFF. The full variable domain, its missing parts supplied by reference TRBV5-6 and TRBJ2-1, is DAGVTQSPTHLIKTRGQQVTLRCSPKSGHDTVSWYQQALGQGPQFIFQYYEEEERQRGNFPDRFSGHQFPNYSSELNVNALLLGDSALYLCASSLDRGIYNEQFFGPGTRLTVL.

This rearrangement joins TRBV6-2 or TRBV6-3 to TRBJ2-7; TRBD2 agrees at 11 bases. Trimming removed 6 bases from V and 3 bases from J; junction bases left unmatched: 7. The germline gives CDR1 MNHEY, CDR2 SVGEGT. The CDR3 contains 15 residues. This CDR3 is CASSLTSGGNYEQYF. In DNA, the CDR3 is TGTGCCAGCAGCCTAACTAGCGGGGGCAACTACGAGCAGTACTTC.

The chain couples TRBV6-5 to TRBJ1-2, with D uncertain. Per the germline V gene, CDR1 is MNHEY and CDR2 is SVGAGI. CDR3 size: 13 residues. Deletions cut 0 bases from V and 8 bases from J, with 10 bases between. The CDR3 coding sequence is TGTGCCAGCAGTTACTCTCCACTATTCGGCTACACCTTC. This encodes CASSYSPLFGYTF.

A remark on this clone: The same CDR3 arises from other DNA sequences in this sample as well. This CDR3 is CASSLEAQGYNEQFF. CDR3 nucleotide sequence: TGTGCCAGCAGCTTAGAAGCACAGGGATACAATGAGCAGTTCTTC. The chain carries TRBV7-2 and TRBJ2-1, with TRBD1 as a possible D gene (6 bases). The CDR3 consists of 15 residues. Trimming cost V 1 base and J 4 bases, with 11 bases left between them. Germline assignment: CDR1 SGHTA and CDR2 FQGNSA.

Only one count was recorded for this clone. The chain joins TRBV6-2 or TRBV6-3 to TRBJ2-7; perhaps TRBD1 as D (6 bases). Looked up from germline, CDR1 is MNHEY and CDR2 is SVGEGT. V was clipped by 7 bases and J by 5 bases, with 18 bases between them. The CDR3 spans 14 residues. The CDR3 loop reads CASTPQGLRDEQYF. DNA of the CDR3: TGTGCCAGCACCCCACAGGGCCTTCGGGACGAGCAGTACTTC.

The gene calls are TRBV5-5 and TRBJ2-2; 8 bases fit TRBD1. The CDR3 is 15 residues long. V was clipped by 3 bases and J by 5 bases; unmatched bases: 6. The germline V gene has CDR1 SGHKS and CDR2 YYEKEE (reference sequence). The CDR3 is CASSSTGVRTGELFF. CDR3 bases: TGTGCCAGCAGCTCGACAGGGGTTAGGACCGGGGAGCTGTTTTTT.

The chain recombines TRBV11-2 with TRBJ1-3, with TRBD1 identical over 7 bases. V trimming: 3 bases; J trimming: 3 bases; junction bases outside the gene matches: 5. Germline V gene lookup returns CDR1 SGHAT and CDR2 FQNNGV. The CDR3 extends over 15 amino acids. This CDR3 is CASSFEGAGGNTIYF. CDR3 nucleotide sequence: TGTGCCAGCAGCTTTGAGGGGGCGGGTGGAAACACCATATATTTT.

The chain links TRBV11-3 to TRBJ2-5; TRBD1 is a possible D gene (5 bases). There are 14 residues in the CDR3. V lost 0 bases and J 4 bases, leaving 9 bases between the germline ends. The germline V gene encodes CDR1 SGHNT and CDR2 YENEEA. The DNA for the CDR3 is TGTGCCAGCAGCTTAGATCTGGGGCTAGAGACCCAGTACTTC. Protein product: CASSLDLGLETQYF.

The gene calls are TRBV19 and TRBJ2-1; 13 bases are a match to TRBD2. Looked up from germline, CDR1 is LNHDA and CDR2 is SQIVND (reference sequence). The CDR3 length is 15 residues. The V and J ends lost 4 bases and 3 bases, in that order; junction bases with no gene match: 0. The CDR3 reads CASSRTSGSYNEQFF. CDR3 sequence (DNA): TGTGCCAGTAGTAGGACTAGCGGGAGCTACAATGAGCAGTTCTTC.

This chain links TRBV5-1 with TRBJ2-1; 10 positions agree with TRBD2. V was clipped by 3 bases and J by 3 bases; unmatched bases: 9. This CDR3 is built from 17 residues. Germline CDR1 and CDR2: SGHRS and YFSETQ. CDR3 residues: CASSSNLAGVYYNEQFF. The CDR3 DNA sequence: TGCGCCAGCAGCTCTAACCTAGCGGGAGTTTACTACAATGAGCAGTTCTTC.

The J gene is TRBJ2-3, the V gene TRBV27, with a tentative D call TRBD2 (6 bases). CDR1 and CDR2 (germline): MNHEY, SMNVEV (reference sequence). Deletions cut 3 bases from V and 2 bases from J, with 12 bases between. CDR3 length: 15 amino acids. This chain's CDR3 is CASSFKRAATDTQYF. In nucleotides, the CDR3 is TGTGCCAGCAGTTTTAAGCGGGCAGCCACAGATACGCAGTATTTT.

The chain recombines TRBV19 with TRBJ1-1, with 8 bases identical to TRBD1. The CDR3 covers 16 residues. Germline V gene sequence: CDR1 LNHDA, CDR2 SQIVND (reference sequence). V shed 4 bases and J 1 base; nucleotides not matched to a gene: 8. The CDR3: CASSNLRTGQNTEAFF. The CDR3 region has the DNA TGTGCCAGTAGTAACCTTCGGACAGGGCAGAACACTGAAGCTTTCTTT.

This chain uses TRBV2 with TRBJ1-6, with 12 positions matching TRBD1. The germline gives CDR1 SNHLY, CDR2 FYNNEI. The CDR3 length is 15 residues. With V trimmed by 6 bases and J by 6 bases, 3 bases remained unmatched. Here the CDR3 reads CASRGTGGVNSPLHF. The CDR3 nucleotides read TGTGCCAGCAGGGGGACAGGGGGCGTTAATTCACCCCTCCACTTT.

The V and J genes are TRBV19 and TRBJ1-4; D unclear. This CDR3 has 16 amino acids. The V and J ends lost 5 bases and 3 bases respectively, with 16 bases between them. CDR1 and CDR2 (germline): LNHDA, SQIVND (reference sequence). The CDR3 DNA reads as TGTGCCAGTAGTTCCTCCCCGGGGATTCCTAATGAAAAACTGTTTTTT. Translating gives CASSSSPGIPNEKLFF. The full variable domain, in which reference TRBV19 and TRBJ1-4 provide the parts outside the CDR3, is DGGITQSPKYLFRKEGQNVTLSCEQNLNHDAMYWYRQDPGQGLRLIYYSQIVNDFQKGDIAEGYSVSREKKESFPLTVTSAQKNPTAFYLCASSSSPGIPNEKLFFGSGTQLSVL.

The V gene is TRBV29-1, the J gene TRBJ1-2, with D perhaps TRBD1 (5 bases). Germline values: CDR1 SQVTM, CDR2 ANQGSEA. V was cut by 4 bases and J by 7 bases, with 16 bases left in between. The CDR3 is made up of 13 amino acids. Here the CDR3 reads CSVVGQGISGYTF. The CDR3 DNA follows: TGCAGCGTTGTGGGGCAGGGAATAAGTGGCTACACCTTC. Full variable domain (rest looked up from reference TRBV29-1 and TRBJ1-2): SAVISQKPSRDICQRGTSLTIQCQVDSQVTMMFWYRQQPGQSLTLIATANQGSEATYESGFVIDKFPISRPNLTFSTLTVSNMSPEDSSIYLCSVVGQGISGYTFGSGTRLTVV.

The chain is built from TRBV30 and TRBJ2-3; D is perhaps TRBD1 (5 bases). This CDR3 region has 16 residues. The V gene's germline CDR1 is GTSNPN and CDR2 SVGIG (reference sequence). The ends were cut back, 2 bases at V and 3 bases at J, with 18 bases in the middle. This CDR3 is CAWSRFQGIKTDTQYF. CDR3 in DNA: TGTGCCTGGAGTCGATTTCAGGGAATCAAGACAGATACGCAGTATTTT.

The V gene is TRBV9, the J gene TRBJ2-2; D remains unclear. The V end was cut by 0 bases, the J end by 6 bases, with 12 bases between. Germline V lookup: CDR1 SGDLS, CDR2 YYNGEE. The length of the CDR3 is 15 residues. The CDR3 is CASSVVAGLAGELFF. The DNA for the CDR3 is TGTGCCAGCAGCGTAGTAGCCGGGTTGGCCGGGGAGCTGTTTTTT.

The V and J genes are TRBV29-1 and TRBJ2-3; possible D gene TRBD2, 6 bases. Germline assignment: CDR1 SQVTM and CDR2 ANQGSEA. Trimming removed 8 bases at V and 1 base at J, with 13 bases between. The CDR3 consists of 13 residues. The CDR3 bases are TGCAGCCAGCGGAGGGGTGGCACAGATACGCAGTATTTT. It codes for CSQRRGGTDTQYF.

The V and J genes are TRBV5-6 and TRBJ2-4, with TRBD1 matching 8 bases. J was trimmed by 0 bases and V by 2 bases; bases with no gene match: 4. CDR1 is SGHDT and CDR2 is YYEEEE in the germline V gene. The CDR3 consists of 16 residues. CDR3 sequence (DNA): TGTGCCAGCAGCTTCGGGACAGGACTAGCCAAAAACATTCAGTACTTC. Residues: CASSFGTGLAKNIQYF.